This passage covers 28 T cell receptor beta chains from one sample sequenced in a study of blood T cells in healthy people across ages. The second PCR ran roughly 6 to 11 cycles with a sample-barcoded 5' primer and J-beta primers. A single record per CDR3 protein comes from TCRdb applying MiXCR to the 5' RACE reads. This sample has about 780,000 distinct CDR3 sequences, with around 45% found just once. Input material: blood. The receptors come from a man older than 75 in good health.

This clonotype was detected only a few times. Here the CDR3 reads CASSQDRTEIQPQHF. In DNA, the CDR3 is TGCGCCAGCAGCCAAGATCGGACGGAGATTCAGCCCCAGCATTTT. The chain joins TRBV4-3 to TRBJ1-5; D gene ambiguous. Germline V gives CDR1 LGHNA, CDR2 YSLEER. The CDR3 length is 15 residues. V was cut by 0 bases and J by 6 bases, with 12 bases left in between.

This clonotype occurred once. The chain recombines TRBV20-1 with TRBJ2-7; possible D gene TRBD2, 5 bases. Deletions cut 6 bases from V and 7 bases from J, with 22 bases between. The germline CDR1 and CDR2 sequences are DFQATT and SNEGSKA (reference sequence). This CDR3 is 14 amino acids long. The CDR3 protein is CSASDSAGVREQYF. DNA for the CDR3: TGCAGTGCCTCGGACTCCGCAGGCGTTCGTGAGCAGTACTTC.

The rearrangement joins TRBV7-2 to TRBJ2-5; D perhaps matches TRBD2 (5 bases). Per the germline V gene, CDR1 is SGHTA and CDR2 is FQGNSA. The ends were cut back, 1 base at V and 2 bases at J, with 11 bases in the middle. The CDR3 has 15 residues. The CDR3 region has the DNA TGTGCCAGCAGCTTAGGAGCTAGCTGGCAAGAGACCCAGTACTTC. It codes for CASSLGASWQETQYF.

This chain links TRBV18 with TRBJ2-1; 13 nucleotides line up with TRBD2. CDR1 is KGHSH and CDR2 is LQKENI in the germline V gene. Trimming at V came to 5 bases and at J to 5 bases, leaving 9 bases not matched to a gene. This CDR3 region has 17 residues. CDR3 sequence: CASSASPGLAGHNEQFF. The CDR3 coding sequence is TGTGCCAGCTCAGCCAGCCCGGGACTAGCGGGACACAATGAGCAGTTCTTC.

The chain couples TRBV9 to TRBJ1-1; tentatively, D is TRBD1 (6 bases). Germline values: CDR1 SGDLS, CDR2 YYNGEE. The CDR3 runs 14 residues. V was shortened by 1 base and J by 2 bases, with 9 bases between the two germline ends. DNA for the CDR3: TGTGCCAGCAGCGTATACAGGGAAAACACTGAAGCTTTCTTT. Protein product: CASSVYRENTEAFF.

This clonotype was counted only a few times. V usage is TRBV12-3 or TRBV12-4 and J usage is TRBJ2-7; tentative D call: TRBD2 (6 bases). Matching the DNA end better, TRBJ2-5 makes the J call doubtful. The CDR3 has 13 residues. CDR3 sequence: CASRGGVAETQYF. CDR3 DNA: TGTGCCAGCAGGGGGGGAGTGGCAGAGACCCAGTACTTC.

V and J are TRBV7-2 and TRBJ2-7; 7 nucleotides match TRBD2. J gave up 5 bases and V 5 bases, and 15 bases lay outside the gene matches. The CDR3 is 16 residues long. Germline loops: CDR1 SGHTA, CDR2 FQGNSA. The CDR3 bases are TGTGCCAGCAGCCGCACCTGGGAGGGCCTTGAGAACGAGCAGTACTTC. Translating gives CASSRTWEGLENEQYF.

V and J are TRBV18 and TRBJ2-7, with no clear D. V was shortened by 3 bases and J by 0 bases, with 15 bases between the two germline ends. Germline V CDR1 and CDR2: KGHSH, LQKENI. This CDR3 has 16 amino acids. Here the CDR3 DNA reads TGTGCCAGCTCACCGGGCTCGAGAGGCAGCTCCTACGAGCAGTACTTC. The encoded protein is CASSPGSRGSSYEQYF.

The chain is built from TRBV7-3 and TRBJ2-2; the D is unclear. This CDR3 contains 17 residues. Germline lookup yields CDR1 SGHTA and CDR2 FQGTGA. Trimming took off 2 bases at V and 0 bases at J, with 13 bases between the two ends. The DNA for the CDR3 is TGTGCCAGCAGCTTACTGGCAGCAGTTTCGAACACCGGGGAGCTGTTTTTT. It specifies CASSLLAAVSNTGELFF.

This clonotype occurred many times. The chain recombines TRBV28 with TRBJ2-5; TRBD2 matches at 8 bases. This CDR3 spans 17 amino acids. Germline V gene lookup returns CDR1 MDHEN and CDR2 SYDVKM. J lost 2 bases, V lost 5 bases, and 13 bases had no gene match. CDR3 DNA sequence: TGTGCCAGCAGTCTATACCAGGCGGGAGGCCATCAAGAGACCCAGTACTTC. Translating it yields CASSLYQAGGHQETQYF.

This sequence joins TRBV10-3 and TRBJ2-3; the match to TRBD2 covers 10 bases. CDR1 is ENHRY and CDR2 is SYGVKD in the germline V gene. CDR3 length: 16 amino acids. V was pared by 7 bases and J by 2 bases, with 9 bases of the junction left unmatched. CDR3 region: CAITPTSGESTDTQYF. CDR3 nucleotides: TGTGCCATCACTCCAACTAGCGGGGAATCCACAGATACGCAGTATTTT.

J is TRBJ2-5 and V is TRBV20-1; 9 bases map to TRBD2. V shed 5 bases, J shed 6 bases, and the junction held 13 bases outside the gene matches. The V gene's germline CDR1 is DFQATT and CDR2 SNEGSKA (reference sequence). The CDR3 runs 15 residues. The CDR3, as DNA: TGCAGTGCTCTCAATAGCGGGAGTGGAGGTCAGACCCAGTACTTC. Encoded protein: CSALNSGSGGQTQYF.

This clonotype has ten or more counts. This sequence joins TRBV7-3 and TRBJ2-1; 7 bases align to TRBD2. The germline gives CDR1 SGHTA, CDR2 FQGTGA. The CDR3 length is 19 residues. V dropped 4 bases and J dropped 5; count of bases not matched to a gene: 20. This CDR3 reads CASSSTDSSMGGENNEQFF. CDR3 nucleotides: TGTGCCAGCAGCTCCACCGACTCTAGCATGGGAGGGGAAAACAATGAGCAGTTCTTC.

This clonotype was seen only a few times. CDR3 loop: CSVFTGGLGEQYF. The DNA for the CDR3 is TGCAGCGTTTTCACCGGGGGCCTGGGCGAGCAGTACTTC. The chain joins TRBV29-1 to TRBJ2-5; D possibly matches TRBD1 or TRBD2 (6 bases each). The last part of the DNA fits TRBJ2-7 better; the J call may be wrong. In germline, CDR1 is SQVTM, CDR2 ANQGSEA. This CDR3 is built from 13 residues.

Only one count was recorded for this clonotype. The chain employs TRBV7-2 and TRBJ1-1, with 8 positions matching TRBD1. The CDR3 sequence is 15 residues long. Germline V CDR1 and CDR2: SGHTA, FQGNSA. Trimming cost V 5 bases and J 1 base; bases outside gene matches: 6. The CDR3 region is CASSKTGAENTEAFF. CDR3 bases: TGTGCCAGCAGCAAGACAGGGGCGGAGAACACTGAAGCTTTCTTT. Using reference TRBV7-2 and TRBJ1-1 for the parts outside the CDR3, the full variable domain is GAGVSQSPSNKVTEKGKDVELRCDPISGHTALYWYRQSLGQGLEFLIYFQGNSAPDKSGLPSDRFSAERTGGSVSTLTIQRTQQEDSAVYLCASSKTGAENTEAFFGQGTRLTVV.

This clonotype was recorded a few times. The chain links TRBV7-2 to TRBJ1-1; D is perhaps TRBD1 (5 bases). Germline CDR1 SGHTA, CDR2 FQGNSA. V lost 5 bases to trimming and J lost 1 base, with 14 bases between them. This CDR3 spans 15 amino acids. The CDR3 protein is CASSPLGGANTEAFF. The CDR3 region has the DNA TGTGCCAGCAGCCCTCTTGGCGGGGCGAACACTGAAGCTTTCTTT.

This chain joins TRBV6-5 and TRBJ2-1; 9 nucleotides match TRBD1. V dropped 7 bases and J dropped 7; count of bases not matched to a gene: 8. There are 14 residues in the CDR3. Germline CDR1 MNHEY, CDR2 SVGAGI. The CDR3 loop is CASNKQGAANEQFF. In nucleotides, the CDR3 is TGTGCCAGCAACAAACAGGGGGCGGCGAATGAGCAGTTCTTC.

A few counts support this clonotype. The CDR3 sequence is CASSQHRGQGYEQYF. CDR3 DNA sequence: TGCGCCAGCAGCCAACATAGGGGACAGGGTTACGAGCAGTACTTC. This sequence joins TRBV4-3 and TRBJ2-7; 9 bases are shared with TRBD1. CDR3 size: 15 residues. Germline V CDR1 and CDR2: LGHNA, YSLEER. V shed 2 bases and J 4 bases; nucleotides not matched to a gene: 6.

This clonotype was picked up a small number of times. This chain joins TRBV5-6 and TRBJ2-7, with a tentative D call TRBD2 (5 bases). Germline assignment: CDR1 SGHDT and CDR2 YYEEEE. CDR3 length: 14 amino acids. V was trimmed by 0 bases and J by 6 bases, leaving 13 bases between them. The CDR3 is CASSLVRRNSEQYF. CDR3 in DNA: TGTGCCAGCAGCTTGGTTCGGAGGAACAGCGAGCAGTACTTC.

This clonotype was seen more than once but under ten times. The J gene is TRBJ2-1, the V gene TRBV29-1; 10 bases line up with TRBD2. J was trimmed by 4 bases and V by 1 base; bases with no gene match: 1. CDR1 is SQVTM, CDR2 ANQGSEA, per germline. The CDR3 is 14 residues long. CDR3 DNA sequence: TGCAGCGTTGAAGGGACTAGCGGTTACAATGAGCAGTTCTTC. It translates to CSVEGTSGYNEQFF.

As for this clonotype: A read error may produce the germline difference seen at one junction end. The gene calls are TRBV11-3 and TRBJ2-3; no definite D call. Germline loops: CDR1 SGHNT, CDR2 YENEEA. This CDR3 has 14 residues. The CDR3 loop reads CASSRTSRTDPQYF. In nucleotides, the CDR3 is TGTGCCAGCAGCAGGACGTCGCGCACAGATCCGCAGTATTTT.

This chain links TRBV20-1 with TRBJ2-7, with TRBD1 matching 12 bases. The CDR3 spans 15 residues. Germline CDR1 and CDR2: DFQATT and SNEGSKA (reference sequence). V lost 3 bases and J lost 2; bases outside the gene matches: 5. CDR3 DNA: TGCAGTGCTAGGTTGGGGACAGGGGGCACCTACGAGCAGTACTTC. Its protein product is CSARLGTGGTYEQYF.

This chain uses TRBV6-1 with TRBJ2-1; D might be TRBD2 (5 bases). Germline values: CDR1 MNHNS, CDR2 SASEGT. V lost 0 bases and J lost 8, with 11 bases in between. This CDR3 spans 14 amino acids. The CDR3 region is CASSEAGGSDEQFF. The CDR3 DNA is TGTGCCAGCAGTGAAGCAGGTGGTAGCGATGAGCAGTTCTTC.

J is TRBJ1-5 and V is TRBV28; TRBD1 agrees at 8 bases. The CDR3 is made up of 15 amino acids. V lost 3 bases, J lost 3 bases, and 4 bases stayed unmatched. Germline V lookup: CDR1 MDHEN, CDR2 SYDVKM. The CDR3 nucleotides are TGTGCCAGCAGTTTGGCAGGGGGCCTCAATCAGCCCCAGCATTTT. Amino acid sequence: CASSLAGGLNQPQHF.

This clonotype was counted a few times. CDR3: CASSPGTTPTDTQYF. DNA of the CDR3: TGCGCCAGCAGTCCCGGGACTACGCCCACAGATACGCAGTATTTT. The chain links TRBV5-1 to TRBJ2-3; TRBD2 agrees at 7 bases. The CDR3 sequence is 15 residues long. The V gene's germline CDR1 is SGHRS and CDR2 YFSETQ. With 5 bases clipped from V and 2 bases from J, the junction kept 8 bases outside the gene matches.

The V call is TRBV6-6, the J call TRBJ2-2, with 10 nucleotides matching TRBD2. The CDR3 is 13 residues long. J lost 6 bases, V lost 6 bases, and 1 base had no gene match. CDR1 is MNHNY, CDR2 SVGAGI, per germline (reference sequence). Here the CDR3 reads CASRAGGAGELFF. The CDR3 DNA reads TGTGCCAGCAGAGCGGGAGGGGCCGGGGAGCTGTTTTTT.

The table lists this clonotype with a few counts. The CDR3 nucleotides are TGTGCCAGCAGCCAAGCAGGTAGTCAAGAGACCCAGTACTTC. Translating gives CASSQAGSQETQYF. This chain joins TRBV4-2 and TRBJ2-5; the D is unclear. Germline CDR1 reads LGHNA; CDR2 reads YNFKEQ. This CDR3 region has 14 residues. Trimming stripped 1 base from V and 2 bases from J, with 8 bases between.

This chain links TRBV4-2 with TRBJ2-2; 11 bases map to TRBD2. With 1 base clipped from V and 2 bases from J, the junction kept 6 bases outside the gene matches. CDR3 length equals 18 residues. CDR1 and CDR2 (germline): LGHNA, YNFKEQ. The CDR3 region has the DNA TGTGCCAGCAGCCAAGCCCCTAGCGGGAGGTCTAACACCGGGGAGCTGTTTTTT. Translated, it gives CASSQAPSGRSNTGELFF.